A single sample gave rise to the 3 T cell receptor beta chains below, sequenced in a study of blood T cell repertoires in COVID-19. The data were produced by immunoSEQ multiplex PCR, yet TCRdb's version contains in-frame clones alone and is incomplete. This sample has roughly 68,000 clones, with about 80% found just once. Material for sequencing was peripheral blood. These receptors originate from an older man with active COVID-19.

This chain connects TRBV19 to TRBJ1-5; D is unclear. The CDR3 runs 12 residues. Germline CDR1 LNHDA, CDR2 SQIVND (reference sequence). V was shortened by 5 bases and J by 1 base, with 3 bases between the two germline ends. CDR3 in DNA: TGTGCCAGTAGTCGGAGCAATCAGCCCCAGCATTTT. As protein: CASSRSNQPQHF.

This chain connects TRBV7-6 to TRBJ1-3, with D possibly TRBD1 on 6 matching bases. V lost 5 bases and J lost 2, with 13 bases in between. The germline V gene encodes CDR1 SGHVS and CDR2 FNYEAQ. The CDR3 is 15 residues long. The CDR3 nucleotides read TGTGCCAGCAGCCCGATTACAGGGACTGGAAACACCATATATTTT. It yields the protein CASSPITGTGNTIYF.

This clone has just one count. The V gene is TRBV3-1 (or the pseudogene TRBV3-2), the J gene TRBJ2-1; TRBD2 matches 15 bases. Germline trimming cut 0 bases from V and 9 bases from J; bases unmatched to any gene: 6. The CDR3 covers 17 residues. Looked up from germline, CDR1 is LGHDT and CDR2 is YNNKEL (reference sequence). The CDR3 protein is CASSQDSGTSGRTEQFF. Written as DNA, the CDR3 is TGTGCCAGCAGCCAAGATTCTGGGACTAGCGGGAGGACTGAGCAGTTCTTC.